This T cell receptor beta chain was captured in a study of blood T cells in healthy people across ages. Findings of the study overall: Observed TCR beta diversity per million T cells went down as age went up. This fall followed a roughly linear course with age. Fewer expanded clones and more diversity marked long-lived versus aged donors.

After removal of 7 bases from V and 9 bases from J, the junction contained 10 bases not matched to a gene. There are 14 residues in the CDR3. Germline CDR1 SQVTM, CDR2 ANQGSEA. Healthy Russian Caucasian donors spanned ages about 6 to 90 years. A sample-barcoded 5' primer and a J-beta primer mix were used in a second PCR of about 6 to 12 cycles. From the 5' RACE reads, TCRdb called clonotypes with MiXCR, one entry per CDR3 protein. Altogether about 750,000 distinct CDR3 sequences are present, around half being singletons, with the ten largest covering about 42%. For this clonotype: Its target is not known.

What was sequenced was blood. The sequence was collected from a man older than 75 in good health. The chain carries TRBV29-1 and TRBJ2-1, with TRBD2 identical over 12 bases. The CDR3 loop is CSAGASGRESEQFF. In nucleotides, the CDR3 is TGCAGCGCTGGGGCTAGCGGGAGGGAGAGTGAGCAGTTCTTC.